This entry lists 5 T cell receptor beta chains sequenced from one sample in a study of OX40 agonist ivuxolimab in advanced cancers. Libraries were prepared by immunoSEQ multiplex PCR; TCRdb keeps only in-frame clonotypes and omits some of them. Among under 55,000 clones listed, roughly 90% were seen once. Sequenced here: CD4+ or CD8+ T cells sorted from blood, sampled in a trial of the OX40 agonist ivuxolimab. The receptors originated from an adult with an advanced solid tumor such as melanoma, head and neck, liver or kidney cancer.

V gene TRBV9 combines with J gene TRBJ1-6, with D unclear. Germline V gene data show CDR1 as SGDLS and CDR2 as YYNGEE. V was clipped by 3 bases and J by 8 bases, with 9 bases between them. The CDR3 extends over 13 amino acids. The CDR3 DNA sequence: TGTGCCAGCAGCGACACATGGGATTCACCCCTCCACTTT. Amino acids: CASSDTWDSPLHF. Variable domain in full (rest from reference TRBV9 and TRBJ1-6): DSGVTQTPKHLITATGQRVTLRCSPRSGDLSVYWYQQSLDQGLQFLIQYYNGEERAKGNILERFSAQQFPDLHSELNLSSLELGDSALYFCASSDTWDSPLHFGNGTRLTVT.

V gene TRBV10-2 combines with J gene TRBJ1-5; no clear D. Germline V gene lookup returns CDR1 WSHSY and CDR2 SAAADI. The CDR3 extends over 13 amino acids. V lost 6 bases and J 0 bases, leaving 6 bases between the germline ends. CDR3 loop: CASRRDSNQPQHF. The CDR3 nucleotides read TGCGCCAGCAGACGGGATAGCAATCAGCCCCAGCATTTT.

The chain carries TRBV9 and TRBJ1-2; D ambiguous. This CDR3 has 14 residues. Trimming pared 3 bases from V and 5 bases from J, leaving 14 bases between. Germline CDR1 is SGDLS and CDR2 is YYNGEE. CDR3 region: CASSERATGYGYTF. The CDR3 coding sequence is TGTGCCAGCAGCGAGAGGGCCACTGGGTATGGCTACACCTTC.

The chain is built from TRBV5-1 and TRBJ1-2, with TRBD1 matching over 8 bases. Germline V gives CDR1 SGHRS, CDR2 YFSETQ. The junction had 8 bases not matched to a gene; V was cut back by 3 bases and J by 1 base. The CDR3 spans 16 residues. The CDR3 nucleotides are TGCGCCAGCAGCTCGTCCCGGGACAGGAATAACTATGGCTACACCTTC. This encodes CASSSSRDRNNYGYTF.

In this sample, this clone turned up a few times. The J gene is TRBJ1-3, the V gene TRBV9; D is ambiguous. This CDR3 is built from 15 residues. Trimming stripped 3 bases from V and 4 bases from J, with 14 bases between. Per the germline V gene, CDR1 is SGDLS and CDR2 is YYNGEE. The CDR3 sequence: CASSATYPSGNTIYF. CDR3 in DNA: TGTGCCAGCAGCGCAACATACCCGTCCGGAAACACCATATATTTT.